One and the same sample provided the 14 T cell receptor beta chains below, sequenced in a study of cytomegalovirus exposure and HLA in healthy donors. PCR was performed using 60 Vbeta and 13 Jbeta primers. The data were produced by immunoSEQ multiplex PCR, yet TCRdb's version contains in-frame clones alone and is incomplete. The table records 150,000 to 200,000 clones, about 77% of them present only once. Specimen: PBMCs. These receptors originate from a female donor in good health and CMV-seronegative.

The V and J genes are TRBV7-3 and TRBJ2-1, with 7 positions matching TRBD2. CDR3 length: 15 residues. V trimming: 2 bases; J trimming: 4 bases; junction bases outside the gene matches: 5. Germline V gene lookup returns CDR1 SGHTA and CDR2 FQGTGA. CDR3 sequence: CASSLAGREYNEQFF. In DNA form, the CDR3 reads TGTGCCAGCAGCTTAGCGGGGAGGGAGTACAATGAGCAGTTCTTC.

This chain connects TRBV6-1 to TRBJ1-4; TRBD1 might be the D (5 bases). CDR3 length equals 16 residues. Germline CDR1 is MNHNS and CDR2 is SASEGT. The V end lost 6 bases, the J end lost 5 bases, and 19 bases lay between the germline ends. In DNA form, the CDR3 reads TGTGCCAGCAGCGAACAGACGGGACTGATCAATGAAAAACTGTTTTTT. Protein sequence: CASSEQTGLINEKLFF.

The rearrangement uses TRBV29-1 and TRBJ2-1; 11 nucleotides agree with TRBD2. CDR1 is SQVTM and CDR2 is ANQGSEA in the germline V gene. The CDR3 sequence is 16 residues long. Trimming removed 6 bases from V and 4 bases from J; junction bases left unmatched: 11. The CDR3 here is CSVPGLAETEYNEQFF. The CDR3 DNA is TGCAGCGTGCCGGGACTAGCGGAGACTGAATACAATGAGCAGTTCTTC.

CDR3 bases: TGTGCCAGCAGTGAAGTGAGGGACTACGAGCAGTACTTC. Encoded protein: CASSEVRDYEQYF. This sequence joins TRBV2 and TRBJ2-7; perhaps TRBD2 as D (5 bases). Deletions cut 1 base from V and 3 bases from J, with 7 bases between. From germline, CDR1 is SNHLY and CDR2 FYNNEI. CDR3 length: 13 amino acids.

This clone was recorded only once. The rearrangement links TRBV30 to TRBJ2-1; 10 bases are a match to TRBD2. This CDR3 contains 15 residues. Trimming at V came to 4 bases and at J to 4 bases, leaving 7 bases not matched to a gene. The germline CDR1 and CDR2 sequences are GTSNPN and SVGIG (reference sequence). This CDR3 is CAWTRIAGGYNEQFF. CDR3 DNA sequence: TGTGCCTGGACCCGAATAGCGGGAGGATACAATGAGCAGTTCTTC.

V gene TRBV9 combines with J gene TRBJ1-1, with 7 nucleotides matching TRBD1. V dropped 4 bases and J dropped 1; count of bases not matched to a gene: 7. The CDR3 extends over 15 amino acids. The germline V gene has CDR1 SGDLS and CDR2 YYNGEE. The CDR3 coding sequence is TGTGCCAGCAGCATCACCGGGACAGCGAACACTGAAGCTTTCTTT. Its protein is CASSITGTANTEAFF.

The rearrangement links TRBV5-1 to TRBJ1-1; tentatively, D is TRBD1 (5 bases). V shed 1 base and J shed 4 bases, with 8 bases lying between them. Per the germline V gene, CDR1 is SGHRS and CDR2 is YFSETQ. The CDR3 contains 13 residues. The CDR3 DNA follows: TGCGCCAGCAGCTTGTACGGGGGCACTGAAGCTTTCTTT. Encoded protein: CASSLYGGTEAFF.

The chain uses TRBV27 and TRBJ2-3; a weak D match, TRBD1 (5 bases). V lost 3 bases and J lost 0, with 19 bases in between. The CDR3 has 18 residues. Germline V gene sequence: CDR1 MNHEY, CDR2 SMNVEV (reference sequence). The CDR3 sequence is CASSFSRTRSSSTDTQYF. CDR3 bases: TGTGCCAGCAGTTTCTCTAGGACAAGAAGTTCTAGCACAGATACGCAGTATTTT.

This chain links TRBV6-1 with TRBJ1-2; the match to TRBD1 covers 8 bases. J lost 4 bases, V lost 3 bases, and 4 bases had no gene match. Germline CDR1 and CDR2: MNHNS and SASEGT. This CDR3 comprises 14 residues. In DNA form, the CDR3 reads TGTGCCAGCAGTGATAGGACAGGGACCTATGGCTACACCTTC. Residues: CASSDRTGTYGYTF.

The chain is built from TRBV15 and TRBJ2-3; 12 bases fit TRBD2. The CDR3 totals 18 residues. Germline CDR1 and CDR2: LNHNV and YYDKDF (reference sequence). The J segment lost 2 bases and the V segment lost 6 bases, leaving 12 bases of the junction unmatched. CDR3 protein: CATRSELAGGRFTDTQYF. DNA of the CDR3: TGTGCCACCAGGAGTGAACTAGCGGGGGGCCGGTTCACAGATACGCAGTATTTT. Drawing the rest from reference TRBV15 and TRBJ2-3, the complete variable domain is DAMVIQNPRYQVTQFGKPVTLSCSQTLNHNVMYWYQQKSSQAPKLLFHYYDKDFNNEADTPDNFQSRRPNTSFCFLDIRSPGLGDTAMYLCATRSELAGGRFTDTQYFGPGTRLTVL.

This sequence joins TRBV7-6 and TRBJ2-5; 8 nucleotides line up with TRBD1. The CDR3 runs to 16 residues. CDR1 SGHVS and CDR2 FNYEAQ come from the germline V gene. J gave up 7 bases and V 5 bases, and 15 bases lay outside the gene matches. The CDR3 reads CASSSRDRRDFATQYF. The CDR3 region has the DNA TGTGCCAGCAGCAGCCGGGACAGGCGGGATTTTGCGACCCAGTACTTC.

The chain employs TRBV6-5 and TRBJ1-6; D remains unclear. The germline V and J ends were trimmed by 3 bases and 7 bases, with 10 bases remaining between them. The CDR3 length is 14 residues. In germline, CDR1 is MNHEY, CDR2 SVGAGI. The CDR3: CASSYNLRNSPLHF. The CDR3 DNA follows: TGTGCCAGCAGTTATAACTTGAGAAATTCACCCCTCCACTTT.

The chain carries TRBV4-1 and TRBJ2-5; D gene uncertain. CDR3 length: 13 residues. V was cut by 0 bases and J by 1 base, with 3 bases left in between. Germline V gives CDR1 MGHRA, CDR2 YSYEKL. The CDR3 reads CASSQDSQETQYF. DNA for the CDR3: TGCGCCAGCAGCCAAGACTCCCAAGAGACCCAGTACTTC.

This chain uses TRBV19 with TRBJ2-7; D might be TRBD1 (5 bases). Trimming took off 4 bases at V and 4 bases at J, with 11 bases between the two ends. The CDR3 covers 13 residues. From germline, CDR1 is LNHDA and CDR2 SQIVND (reference sequence). The DNA for the CDR3 is TGTGCCAGTAGTACCCGCCCAGGGTACGAGCAGTACTTC. It translates to CASSTRPGYEQYF.